This TCR beta chain was captured in a study of graft-versus-host responses after intestinal transplantation. Study-wide points: Association was observed between peak circulating GvH clone levels and early post-transplant HvG declines. The recipient marrow held GvH clones, and some of them showed up first in ileum or blood.

After the reaction, the investigators sorted the proliferating CFSE-low CD3+CD4+ and CD3+CD8+ responders. This clone qualifies as medium-sized. Libraries were prepared by immunoSEQ multiplex PCR; TCRdb keeps only in-frame clonotypes and omits some of them. In the table there are some 18,000 clones, roughly 37% of which are singletons. Specimen: alloreactive CD4+ T cells from a mixed lymphocyte reaction culture, collected before intestinal transplant. As to subset: CFSE-low proliferating T cells sorted from approximately six-day pre-transplant mixed lymphocyte reaction (GvH or HvG direction). The TCR sequence derives from a human patient who received an intestinal transplant.

CDR3 loop: CASRTSGTHNYEQYF. CDR3 coding DNA: TGTGCCAGCCGAACAAGCGGGACACATAACTACGAGCAGTACTTC. J is TRBJ2-7 and V is TRBV6-6; D possibly corresponds to TRBD2 (7 bases). Germline V gene data show CDR1 as MNHNY and CDR2 as SVGAGI (reference sequence). The CDR3 is made up of 15 amino acids. The V end was cut by 8 bases, the J end by 3 bases, with 20 bases between.